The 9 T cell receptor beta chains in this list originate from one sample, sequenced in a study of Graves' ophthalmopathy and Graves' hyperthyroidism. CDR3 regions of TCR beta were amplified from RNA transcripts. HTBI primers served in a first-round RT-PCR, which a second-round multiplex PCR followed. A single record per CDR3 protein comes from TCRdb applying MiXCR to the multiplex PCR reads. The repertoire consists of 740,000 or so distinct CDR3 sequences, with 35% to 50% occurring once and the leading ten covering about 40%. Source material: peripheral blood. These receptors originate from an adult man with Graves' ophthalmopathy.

The CDR3 DNA reads TGTGCCAGCAGCCACGGGGAGGGGCCCCGAAGGCAAGGCTACACCTTC. Protein sequence: CASSHGEGPRRQGYTF. This chain uses TRBV10-3 with TRBJ1-2; the D gene is possibly TRBD1 (5 bases). Trimming removed 10 bases from V and 8 bases from J, with 29 bases in between. Germline lookup yields CDR1 ENHRY and CDR2 SYGVKD. CDR3 length equals 16 residues.

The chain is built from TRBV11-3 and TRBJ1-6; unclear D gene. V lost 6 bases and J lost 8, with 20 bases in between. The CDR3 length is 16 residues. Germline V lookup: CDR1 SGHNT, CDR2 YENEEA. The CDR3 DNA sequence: TGTGCCAGCAGTCGAAACCCCCTTAACAGCCATTCACCCCTCCACTTT. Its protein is CASSRNPLNSHSPLHF.

As DNA, the CDR3 is TGTGCCAGCAGCTACGAGACCGAGCAGTACTTC. Translated, it gives CASSYETEQYF. The V and J genes are TRBV13 and TRBJ2-7; no clear D gene. Germline V gene data show CDR1 as PRHDT and CDR2 as FYEKMQ (reference sequence). V lost 4 bases and J 6 bases, leaving 7 bases between the germline ends. CDR3 length: 11 residues. The whole variable domain, filled in from reference TRBV13 and TRBJ2-7, reads AAGVIQSPRHLIKEKRETATLKCYPIPRHDTVYWYQQGPGQDPQFLISFYEKMQSDKGSIPDRFSAQQFSDYHSELNMSSLELGDSALYFCASSYETEQYFGPGTRLTVT.

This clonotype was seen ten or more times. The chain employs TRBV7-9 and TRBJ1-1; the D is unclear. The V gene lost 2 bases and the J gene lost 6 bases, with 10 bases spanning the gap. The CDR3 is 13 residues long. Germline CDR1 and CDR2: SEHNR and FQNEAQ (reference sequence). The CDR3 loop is CASSLKVRSEAFF. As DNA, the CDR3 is TGTGCCAGCAGCTTAAAGGTCCGTTCTGAAGCTTTCTTT.

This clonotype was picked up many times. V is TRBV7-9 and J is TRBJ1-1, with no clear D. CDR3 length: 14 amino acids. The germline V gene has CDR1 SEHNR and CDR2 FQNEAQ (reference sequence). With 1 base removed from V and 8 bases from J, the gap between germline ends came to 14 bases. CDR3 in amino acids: CASSLGPANQEAFF. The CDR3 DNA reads TGTGCCAGCAGCTTAGGGCCCGCGAACCAGGAAGCTTTCTTT.

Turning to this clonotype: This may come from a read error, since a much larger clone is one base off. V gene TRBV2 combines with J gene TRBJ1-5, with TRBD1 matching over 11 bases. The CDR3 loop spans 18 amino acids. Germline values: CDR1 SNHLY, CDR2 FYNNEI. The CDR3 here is CASSPRTGGGPSDQPQHF. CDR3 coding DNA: TGTGCCAGCAGTCCCCGGACAGGGGGCGGACCTAGCGATCAGCCCCAGCATTTT.

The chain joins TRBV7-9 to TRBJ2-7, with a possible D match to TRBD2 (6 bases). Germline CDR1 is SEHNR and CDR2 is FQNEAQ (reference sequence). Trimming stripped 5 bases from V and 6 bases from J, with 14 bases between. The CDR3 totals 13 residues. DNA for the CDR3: TGTGCCAGCAGCCAAGGATTCGGGGGCGAGCAGTACTTC. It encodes CASSQGFGGEQYF.

The CDR3 DNA follows: TGTGCCAGCAGTTACCTCAAAGAGAACACTGAAGCTTTCTTT. It specifies CASSYLKENTEAFF. The J gene is TRBJ1-1, the V gene TRBV6-6; D remains ambiguous. CDR3 length: 14 residues. With 2 bases removed from V and 1 base from J, the gap between germline ends came to 8 bases. The germline CDR1 and CDR2 sequences are MNHNY and SVGAGI (reference sequence).

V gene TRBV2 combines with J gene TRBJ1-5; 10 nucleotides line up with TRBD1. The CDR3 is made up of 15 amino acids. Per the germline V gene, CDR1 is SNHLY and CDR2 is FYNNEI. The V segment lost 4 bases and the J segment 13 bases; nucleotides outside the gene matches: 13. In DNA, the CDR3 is TGTGCCAGCAGTGCGGACAGGGGGTACTACAATGAGCAGCATTTT. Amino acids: CASSADRGYYNEQHF. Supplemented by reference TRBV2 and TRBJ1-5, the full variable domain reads EPEVTQTPSHQVTQMGQEVILRCVPISNHLYFYWYRQILGQKVEFLVSFYNNEISEKSEIFDDQFSVERPDGSNFTLKIRSTKLEDSAMYFCASSADRGYYNEQHFGDGTRLSIL.